This T cell receptor beta chain was sequenced for a study of blood T cell repertoires in COVID-19. Study in general: T cells, B-cell-depleted T cells, or PBMCs supplied cDNA or gDNA.

Germline V lookup: CDR1 SEHNR, CDR2 FQNEAQ (reference sequence). The CDR3 has 14 amino acids. V was clipped by 7 bases and J by 15 bases; unmatched bases: 15. Here immunoSEQ multiplex PCR was the method, and the copy in TCRdb shows in-frame clones only, minus some. Seen here are 85,000 to 100,000 clones, about nine tenths observed once, and the top ten hold about 1.7%. Sequenced input: peripheral blood. The V and J genes are TRBV7-9 and TRBJ2-1, with 10 bases that match TRBD2. The sequence was collected from a man in his 60s with acute or convalescent COVID-19. The CDR3 region is CASTLDQRGGLSFF. CDR3 DNA sequence: TGTGCCAGCACGCTCGACCAGCGGGGGGGCCTTTCGTTCTTC.